This T cell receptor (beta chain) was recovered during a study of T cells in Graves' hyperthyroidism and ophthalmopathy. Across the study: Blood was drawn when the patient was first diagnosed and still untreated. Study-wide findings and caveats: By a 13 V-J model, ophthalmopathy was set apart from stable hyperthyroidism.

This clonotype was seen a few times. As yet, its antigen is unknown. Diagnoses were established using clinical symptoms, serum thyroxine and TRAb, thyroid ultrasound and orbital computed tomography. Out of around 10 ml of fresh peripheral blood came the PBMCs. RNA transcripts yielded amplified TCR beta CDR3 regions. In the first-round RT-PCR of the TCR CDR3, the HTBI primer set was used. TCRdb reprocessed the multiplex PCR reads via MiXCR and lists one record per CDR3 protein. The table records under 350,000 distinct CDR3 sequences, about 20% of them present only once. V dropped 5 bases and J dropped 4 bases, with 21 bases sitting between them. This CDR3 spans 16 amino acids. Per germline, CDR1 SGHRS and CDR2 YFSETQ.

The genes are TRBV5-1 and TRBJ1-2; maybe TRBD1 (5 bases). The sequence came from a woman between 45 and 60 years old with Graves' hyperthyroidism. Sequencing used blood. CDR3 nucleotides: TGCGCCAGCAGGTTCTCAATTCAGGGAAAACCCTATGGCTACACCTTC. Its protein product is CASRFSIQGKPYGYTF.